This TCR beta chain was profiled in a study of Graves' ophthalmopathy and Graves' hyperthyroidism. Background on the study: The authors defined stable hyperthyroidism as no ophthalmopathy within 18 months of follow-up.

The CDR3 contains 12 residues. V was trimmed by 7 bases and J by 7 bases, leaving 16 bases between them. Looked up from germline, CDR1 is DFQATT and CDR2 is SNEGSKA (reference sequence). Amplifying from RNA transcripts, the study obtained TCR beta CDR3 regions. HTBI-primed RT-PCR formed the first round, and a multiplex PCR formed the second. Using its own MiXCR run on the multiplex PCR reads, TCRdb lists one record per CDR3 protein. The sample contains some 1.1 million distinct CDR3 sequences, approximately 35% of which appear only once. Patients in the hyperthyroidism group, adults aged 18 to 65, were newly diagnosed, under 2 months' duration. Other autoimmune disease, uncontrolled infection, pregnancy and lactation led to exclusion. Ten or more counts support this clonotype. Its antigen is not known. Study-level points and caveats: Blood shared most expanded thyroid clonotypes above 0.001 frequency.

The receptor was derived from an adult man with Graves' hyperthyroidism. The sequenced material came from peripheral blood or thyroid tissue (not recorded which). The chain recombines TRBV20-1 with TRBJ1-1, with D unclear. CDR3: CSGTETSREAFF. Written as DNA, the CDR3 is TGCAGTGGCACGGAGACAAGTCGTGAAGCTTTCTTT.